A single sample gave rise to the 28 T cell receptor beta chains below, sequenced in a study of blood T cell repertoires in COVID-19. Sequencing used immunoSEQ multiplex PCR; TCRdb keeps in-frame clones, though not all of them. In the table there are 80,000 to 95,000 clones, roughly 80% of which are singletons. Sequenced sample: peripheral blood. These receptors originate from an older man with active or convalescent COVID-19.

This clone was seen just once. V gene TRBV5-6 combines with J gene TRBJ1-5; D is undetermined. This CDR3 is 14 amino acids long. V was trimmed by 4 bases and J by 0 bases, leaving 8 bases between them. The germline V gene encodes CDR1 SGHDT and CDR2 YYEEEE. In nucleotides, the CDR3 is TGTGCCAGCAGCGCGGGGTATAGCAATCAGCCCCAGCATTTT. This codes for CASSAGYSNQPQHF.

In the case of this clone: Compared with germline, one end of the junction differs, possibly owing to a read error. Other DNA sequences in the sample encode the same CDR3. The chain combines TRBV7-7 with TRBJ2-1; 7 bases align to TRBD1. This CDR3 comprises 15 residues. Germline V gives CDR1 SSHAT, CDR2 FNYEAQ (reference sequence). The CDR3 nucleotides are TGTGCTAGCAGCTTAGGGCCAGGGGGACACAATGAGCAGTTCTTC. Translation: CASSLGPGGHNEQFF.

J is TRBJ2-1 and V is TRBV14; 7 bases match TRBD2. V lost 4 bases and J lost 2; bases outside the gene matches: 14. Germline V gene data show CDR1 as SGHDN and CDR2 as FVKESK. The CDR3 extends over 18 amino acids. This CDR3 is CASSLLQPGRETYNEQFF. CDR3 nucleotide sequence: TGTGCCAGCAGCCTCCTCCAGCCAGGGAGGGAAACCTACAATGAGCAGTTCTTC. Using reference TRBV14 and TRBJ2-1 for the parts outside the CDR3, the full variable domain is EAGVTQFPSHSVIEKGQTVTLRCDPISGHDNLYWYRRVMGKEIKFLLHFVKESKQDESGMPNNRFLAERTGGTYSTLKVQPAELEDSGVYFCASSLLQPGRETYNEQFFGPGTRLTVL.

The CDR3 reads CASSGTLSTDTQYF. The DNA of the CDR3 is TGTGCCAGCAGCGGGACACTGAGCACAGATACGCAGTATTTT. The chain carries TRBV7-9 and TRBJ2-3, with a possible D match to TRBD1 (6 bases). The ends were cut back, 5 bases at V and 0 bases at J, with 9 bases in the middle. Germline CDR1 is SEHNR and CDR2 is FQNEAQ (reference sequence). The CDR3 extends over 14 amino acids.

This clone was detected a few times. The V and J genes are TRBV5-1 and TRBJ1-6; 7 nucleotides agree with TRBD1. V lost 2 bases and J lost 2; bases outside the gene matches: 13. Germline V gene data show CDR1 as SGHRS and CDR2 as YFSETQ. This CDR3 contains 19 residues. The CDR3 sequence: CASSFSTGSARAYNSPLHF. In DNA form, the CDR3 reads TGCGCCAGCAGCTTCTCGACAGGGTCCGCCCGGGCCTATAATTCACCCCTCCACTTT.

The chain couples TRBV7-2 to TRBJ2-7, with D hard to call. CDR1 and CDR2 from the germline V gene are SGHTA and FQGNSA. V lost 1 base and J 4 bases, leaving 20 bases between the germline ends. The CDR3 has 17 amino acids. The DNA of the CDR3 is TGTGCCAGCAGCTTAGTAGGCCCGGCGGCGTCTGGGTACGAGCAGTACTTC. As protein: CASSLVGPAASGYEQYF.

The V call is TRBV7-3, the J call TRBJ1-6; no definite D call. Trimming stripped 2 bases from V and 1 base from J, with 9 bases between. Germline assignment: CDR1 SGHTA and CDR2 FQGTGA. The CDR3 contains 16 residues. The CDR3 here is CASSLGGMSYNSPLHF. The CDR3 region has the DNA TGTGCCAGCAGCTTAGGAGGGATGTCCTATAATTCACCCCTCCACTTT.

The chain links TRBV5-1 to TRBJ2-3; 13 nucleotides match TRBD2. V was pared by 6 bases and J by 8 bases, with 9 bases of the junction left unmatched. CDR1 SGHRS and CDR2 YFSETQ come from the germline V gene. The CDR3 covers 15 residues. CDR3 region: CASTGTSGTSVTQYF. CDR3 nucleotide sequence: TGCGCCAGCACCGGGACTAGCGGGACCTCAGTTACGCAGTATTTT.

The V call is TRBV15, the J call TRBJ1-5, with 11 positions matching TRBD1. CDR3 size: 16 residues. V trimming: 3 bases; J trimming: 6 bases; junction bases outside the gene matches: 7. Germline lookup yields CDR1 LNHNV and CDR2 YYDKDF (reference sequence). The CDR3 bases are TGTGCCACCAGCAGGGGGGACAGGGGGTCCGTTCAGCCCCAGCATTTT. It encodes CATSRGDRGSVQPQHF. The variable domain in full, with the rest retrieved from reference TRBV15 and TRBJ1-5, is DAMVIQNPRYQVTQFGKPVTLSCSQTLNHNVMYWYQQKSSQAPKLLFHYYDKDFNNEADTPDNFQSRRPNTSFCFLDIRSPGLGDTAMYLCATSRGDRGSVQPQHFGDGTRLSIL.

The J gene is TRBJ1-1, the V gene TRBV7-2, with D uncertain. The CDR3 sequence is 13 residues long. Germline CDR1 reads SGHTA; CDR2 reads FQGNSA. Trimming removed 1 base at V and 1 base at J, with 4 bases between. The DNA for the CDR3 is TGTGCCAGCAGCTTAGACAGGAACACTGAAGCTTTCTTT. This gives the protein CASSLDRNTEAFF.

This chain uses TRBV16 with TRBJ2-7, with 8 bases matching TRBD1. CDR3 length equals 12 residues. CDR1 KGHSY and CDR2 FQNENV come from the germline V gene. The V gene end was trimmed by 5 bases and the J gene end by 6 bases; junction bases not matched to a gene: 3. The CDR3 loop reads CASSIQGGEQYF. The CDR3 DNA reads as TGTGCCAGCAGCATACAGGGGGGCGAGCAGTACTTC.

This sequence joins TRBV5-1 and TRBJ1-4, with 7 bases lining up with TRBD1. This CDR3 has 15 amino acids. V lost 0 bases, J lost 10 bases, and 9 bases stayed unmatched. Germline CDR1 SGHRS, CDR2 YFSETQ. The CDR3 nucleotides are TGCGCCAGCAGCTTGGAGGGGACAGCGCTAGGAAAACTGTTTTTT. Encoded protein: CASSLEGTALGKLFF. Full variable domain (rest looked up from reference TRBV5-1 and TRBJ1-4): KAGVTQTPRYLIKTRGQQVTLSCSPISGHRSVSWYQQTPGQGLQFLFEYFSETQRNKGNFPGRFSGRQFSNSRSEMNVSTLELGDSALYLCASSLEGTALGKLFFGSGTQLSVL.

The gene calls are TRBV5-1 and TRBJ1-6; TRBD1 agrees at 8 bases. CDR3 length equals 14 residues. V lost 4 bases and J lost 14; bases outside the gene matches: 11. Germline V gene sequence: CDR1 SGHRS, CDR2 YFSETQ. The CDR3 DNA follows: TGCGCCAGCAGCCCGGACAGGGTAGCTTCTACCCTCCACTTT. Translating it yields CASSPDRVASTLHF.

The chain couples TRBV29-1 to TRBJ1-1, with 8 bases matching TRBD1. The CDR3 is made up of 12 amino acids. The germline V gene has CDR1 SQVTM and CDR2 ANQGSEA. V shed 7 bases and J 5 bases; nucleotides not matched to a gene: 6. The CDR3: CSGYRGGTEAFF. In nucleotides, the CDR3 is TGCAGCGGCTACAGGGGGGGGACTGAAGCTTTCTTT.

This clone was observed once. This chain uses TRBV2 with TRBJ2-7, with a tentative D call TRBD1 (5 bases). The germline gives CDR1 SNHLY, CDR2 FYNNEI. The CDR3 consists of 15 residues. V lost 5 bases, J lost 3 bases, and 17 bases lay in between. DNA for the CDR3: TGTGCCAGCAGTTCCGACTGGGGCCTACTCTACGAGCAGTACTTC. Translating gives CASSSDWGLLYEQYF.

Turning to this clone: Because the CDR3's place on the DNA is in doubt, the DNA is left out and the CDR3 is given as listed by TCRdb. V is TRBV6-5 and J is TRBJ2-5; the table's D call TRBD1 went unverified against the DNA. The germline V gene has CDR1 MNHEY and CDR2 SVGAGI. From its first to its last residue, the CDR3 has 14 amino acids. CDR3 sequence: CADRLYSCIKTQYF.

J is TRBJ1-1 and V is TRBV7-2, with D tentatively TRBD1 (6 bases). CDR1 is SGHTA, CDR2 FQGNSA, per germline. The CDR3 loop spans 15 amino acids. V lost 1 base to trimming and J lost 1 base, with 10 bases between them. This CDR3 is CASSLGGGGNTEAFF. CDR3 in DNA: TGTGCCAGCAGCTTAGGAGGGGGGGGGAACACTGAAGCTTTCTTT.

The chain couples TRBV6-1 to TRBJ1-6, with 7 bases identical to TRBD1. The CDR3 sequence is 15 residues long. The V and J ends lost 2 bases and 14 bases, in that order; junction bases with no gene match: 12. CDR1 MNHNS and CDR2 SASEGT come from the germline V gene. The chain's CDR3 is CASSEYTGDVGSLHF. CDR3 sequence (DNA): TGTGCCAGCAGTGAATACACAGGGGATGTTGGGTCCCTCCACTTT.

The chain combines TRBV5-5 with TRBJ1-1, with unresolved D. V was clipped by 2 bases and J by 1 base, with 12 bases between them. The CDR3 totals 15 residues. Germline V lookup: CDR1 SGHKS, CDR2 YYEKEE (reference sequence). In DNA, the CDR3 is TGTGCCAGCAGCTTAAACGATGGGAGGAACACTGAAGCTTTCTTT. It encodes CASSLNDGRNTEAFF.

The chain uses TRBV28 and TRBJ2-7, with D uncertain. The CDR3 is 12 amino acids. V was shortened by 3 bases and J by 3 bases, with 6 bases between the two germline ends. Germline CDR1 MDHEN, CDR2 SYDVKM. This chain's CDR3 is CASSFSLYEQYF. Written as DNA, the CDR3 is TGTGCCAGCAGTTTTAGCCTCTACGAGCAGTACTTC. Combining the CDR3 with reference TRBV28 and TRBJ2-7 gives the whole variable domain DVKVTQSSRYLVKRTGEKVFLECVQDMDHENMFWYRQDPGLGLRLIYFSYDVKMKEKGDIPEGYSVSREKKERFSLILESASTNQTSMYLCASSFSLYEQYFGPGTRLTVT.

V gene TRBV10-3 combines with J gene TRBJ2-7; D unclear. Between the trimmed V and J ends, which lost 0 bases and 0 bases, there was a span of 9 bases. Germline V lookup: CDR1 ENHRY, CDR2 SYGVKD. The CDR3 contains 15 residues. The CDR3, as DNA: TGTGCCATCAGTGAGTCCGGGTCAAGCTCCTACGAGCAGTACTTC. It specifies CAISESGSSSYEQYF.

The gene calls are TRBV4-1 and TRBJ1-1; D is possibly TRBD1 (5 bases). Germline V gene sequence: CDR1 MGHRA, CDR2 YSYEKL. The CDR3 consists of 13 residues. The ends were cut back, 1 base at V and 6 bases at J, with 9 bases in the middle. The CDR3 nucleotides are TGCGCCAGCAGCCAAGTGGGGGGTCCTGAAGCTTTCTTT. Amino acids: CASSQVGGPEAFF.

The chain employs TRBV2 and TRBJ2-5, with D possibly being TRBD1 (6 bases). The ends were cut back, 8 bases at V and 5 bases at J, with 24 bases in the middle. From germline, CDR1 is SNHLY and CDR2 FYNNEI. The CDR3 runs 16 residues. The CDR3 region has the DNA TGTGCCAGCTCCGGTGCCTCCTCTACAGGGAGCGAGACCCAGTACTTC. Translated, it gives CASSGASSTGSETQYF.

This clone was detected a few times. V and J are TRBV21-1 and TRBJ1-2; TRBD1 is the table's D call and was not checked against the DNA. TRBV21-1 is a listed pseudogene. The CDR3 loop spans 18 amino acids. DNA of the CDR3: TGTGCCAGCAGCGTACGACCTATCCTACAGGGGACGAACTATGGCTACACCTTC. It is translated as CASSVRPILQGTNYGYTF.

The V gene is TRBV3-1 (or the pseudogene TRBV3-2), the J gene TRBJ2-6; weak D call: TRBD1 (5 bases). Germline V gene sequence: CDR1 LGHDT, CDR2 YNNKEL (reference sequence). The CDR3 has 19 amino acids. Trimming took 1 base from V and 1 from J, leaving 17 bases between them. This CDR3 is CASSQARWGDISGANVLTF. The CDR3 nucleotides are TGTGCCAGCAGCCAAGCGCGGTGGGGCGATATATCTGGGGCCAACGTCCTGACTTTC.

The gene calls are TRBV20-1 and TRBJ2-1, with 9 positions matching TRBD1. Germline CDR1 is DFQATT and CDR2 is SNEGSKA (reference sequence). J was trimmed by 5 bases and V by 3 bases; bases with no gene match: 5. The CDR3 totals 14 residues. The CDR3 here is CSASKDRGNNEQFF. Written as DNA, the CDR3 is TGCAGTGCTAGTAAGGACAGGGGAAACAATGAGCAGTTCTTC.

In its sample, this clone was seen a few times. The CDR3 DNA sequence: TGTGCCAGCAGTGAGGGTGGTTCGGACAGACCTAACTATGGCTACACCTTC. It codes for CASSEGGSDRPNYGYTF. The gene calls are TRBV6-4 and TRBJ1-2; D may be TRBD1 (6 bases). V lost 3 bases and J 0 bases, leaving 17 bases between the germline ends. Germline lookup yields CDR1 MRHNA and CDR2 SNTAGT. This CDR3 comprises 17 residues.

The chain carries TRBV5-1 and TRBJ1-1; D not certain. The CDR3 has 17 residues. The V gene lost 4 bases and the J gene lost 4 bases, with 23 bases spanning the gap. CDR1 is SGHRS, CDR2 YFSETQ, per germline. The chain's CDR3 is CASSLKRRTSRGTEAFF. CDR3 sequence (DNA): TGCGCCAGCAGCCTGAAAAGGAGAACATCCCGGGGCACTGAAGCTTTCTTT.